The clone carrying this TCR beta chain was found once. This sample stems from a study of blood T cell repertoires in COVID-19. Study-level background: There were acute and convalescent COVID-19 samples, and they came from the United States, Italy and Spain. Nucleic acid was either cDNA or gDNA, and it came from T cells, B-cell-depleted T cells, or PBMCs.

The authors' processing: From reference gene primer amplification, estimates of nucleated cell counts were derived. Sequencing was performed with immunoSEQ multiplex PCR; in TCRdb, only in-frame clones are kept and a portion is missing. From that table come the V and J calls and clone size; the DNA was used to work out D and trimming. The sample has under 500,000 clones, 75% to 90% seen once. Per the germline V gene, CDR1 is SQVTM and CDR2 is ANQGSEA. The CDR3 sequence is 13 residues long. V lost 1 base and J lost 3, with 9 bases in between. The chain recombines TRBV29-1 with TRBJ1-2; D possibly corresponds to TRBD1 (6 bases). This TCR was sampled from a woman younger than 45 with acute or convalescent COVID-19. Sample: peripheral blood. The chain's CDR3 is CSVEVGADYGYTF. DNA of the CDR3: TGCAGCGTTGAAGTGGGGGCTGACTATGGCTACACCTTC.